The entry below gives a single T cell receptor (beta chain) sequence along with its context. Negative isolation was applied to CD8+ and CD4+ T cells, and FACS enrichment was applied to TEMRA cells. Random hexamers primed reverse transcription of about 0.5 to 1 ug RNA. TCRdb analysed the immunoSEQ multiplex PCR reads with MiXCR anew, one entry per CDR3 protein. The profile shows around 300,000 distinct CDR3 sequences, 85% of them singletons. The germline gives CDR1 PRHDT, CDR2 FYEKMQ (reference sequence). The junction had 13 bases not matched to a gene; V was cut back by 5 bases and J by 0 bases. This CDR3 region has 17 residues. This record comes from a study of CD8 T cells in Susac syndrome.

The material sequenced was CD8+ T cells from PBMCs. This chain links TRBV13 with TRBJ2-7, with TRBD1 matching over 7 bases. This TCR derives from a human donor with multiple sclerosis. The CDR3 DNA follows: TGTGCCAGCAGCACCAGCCACGCTGGGACAGCCTCCTACGAGCAGTACTTC. Amino acids: CASSTSHAGTASYEQYF.